This T cell receptor beta chain was captured in a study of T cell responses to AZD1222 COVID-19 vaccine (dated by TCRdb to the early 2020s). Notes on the research overall: TCR sequencing was performed for about 250 trial participants, of whom some 200 were given two doses of AZD1222 and approximately 26 were given two doses of MenACWY control vaccine. Trial participants were enrolled by age into subgroups of 18-55, 56-69 and 70-plus years, and around 150, 29 and 61 TCR-sequenced participants, respectively, were included in these subgroups. Points the paper makes about the study in general: Nearly half of unique spike-specific TCRs reportedly recognized epitopes outside regions mutated in the B.1.351 and B.1.1.7 variants. CD4 TCRs associated with the vaccine covered the entire spike protein, and the dominant responses were in regions 160-218 and 743-854. Participants were mostly white British and included more females than males, and it was suggested by the authors that clonal diversity may have been underestimated. Because no day 14 peak-response samples were available, repertoires were characterized only after the peak T cell response. After two AZD1222 doses, spike-specific TCR breadth and depth were significantly higher than at day 0 and than in MenACWY recipients. Conclusions about previously exposed vaccinees are limited, since just a handful of AZD1222 recipients were seropositive for SARS-CoV-2 at baseline. The 56-69-year group was small, and its depth increase did not reach significance, likely because of low power.

Taken with the paper, the label for time point translates to: about 28 days (+/-7) after the second vaccine dose. AZD1222 recipients given second doses at about 4 weeks or at about 12 weeks were pooled, since spike-specific TCR depth and breadth were not found to differ between the two schedules. The vaccinee samples were drawn from two UK trials, COV001 and COV002, one of which was a single-blind randomized controlled phase 2/3 trial testing AZD1222 (ChAdOx1 nCoV-19) in healthy adults. For TCRbeta chain sequencing, PBMC samples were collected from trial participants at day 0 and at day 28 after the second dose. On this clone: Its recognized antigen is unknown. Base qualities are missing; no much larger clone stands one base away.

The germline V gene (reference sequence) supplies CDR1 LNHDA and CDR2 SQIVND. The junction carries 16 bases between V and J, which are trimmed by 10 bases and 0 bases respectively. Including the terminal cysteine and phenylalanine, the CDR3 comprises 14 residues. Here the CDR3 DNA is all that survives: 42 bases in frame from base 1. The CDR3 regions of human TCRbeta chains were analyzed by immunosequencing. The paper's data handling went like this. Repertoire TCRs were matched against a reference library of SARS-CoV-2-specific TCRs generated with the MIRA antigen-specificity platform. Breadth was defined as the fraction of unique TCRs that were SARS-CoV-2-associated, and depth was defined as the fraction of total T cells that were SARS-CoV-2-associated. Using the MIRA data, each spike-specific TCR was mapped to the spike region that the TCR reacts to and placed in a CD4 or CD8 class. Log10-transformed breadth and depth values were compared by one-way ANOVA with Sidak's multiple comparisons tests. The source is immuneACCESS, and TCRdb retained only in-frame sequences with V and J called. Part of the clones is not carried over; for the studies checked, unresolved V genes explain less than half of this, and the remainder is unexplained. V and J calls and clone size come straight from that table; D and trimming were deduced from the DNA. This sample holds approximately 150,000 clones; around 90% were observed only once. The top ten clonotypes cover over 4% of the sample.

The material sequenced was peripheral blood, taken 28 days after the second AZD1222 dose. The TCR originated in an adult who received the AZD1222 COVID-19 vaccine. The receptor chain draws on TRBV19 and TRBJ2-7; tentative D gene TRBD2, with 6 bases matching. CDR3 reads: CATTAGTDSYEQYF. The bases are TGTGCCACCACGGCCGGGACTGACTCCTACGAGCAGTACTTC.